The 3 T cell receptor beta chains below all came from one sample that was sequenced in a study of cytomegalovirus exposure and HLA in healthy donors. Produced via immunoSEQ multiplex PCR; TCRdb's table is partial and in-frame only. The sample holds around 150,000 clones; less than 90% are singletons and the top ten take approximately 5%. Input material: PBMCs. These receptors all come from a woman aged 25 to 39 in good health and CMV-seronegative.

This chain uses TRBV4-2 with TRBJ2-1; D is unclear. CDR1 LGHNA and CDR2 YNFKEQ come from the germline V gene. V was clipped by 0 bases and J by 0 bases, with 9 bases between them. The length of the CDR3 is 16 residues. The CDR3 DNA is TGTGCCAGCAGCCAAGATGAACGGATCTCCTACAATGAGCAGTTCTTC. Its translation: CASSQDERISYNEQFF.

The CDR3 loop is CASSNEGSSSSGANVLTF. CDR3 DNA: TGCGCCAGCAGCAACGAGGGGAGTTCTAGCTCTGGGGCCAACGTCCTGACTTTC. This chain uses TRBV4-3 with TRBJ2-6, with D possibly called TRBD1 or TRBD2 (5 bases each). The ends were cut back, 5 bases at V and 0 bases at J, with 17 bases in the middle. Germline V CDR1 and CDR2: LGHNA, YSLEER. This CDR3 has 18 amino acids.

This rearrangement joins TRBV6-6 to TRBJ1-1; D remains ambiguous. Germline CDR1 reads MNHNY; CDR2 reads SVGAGI (reference sequence). V was clipped by 6 bases and J by 1 base, with 15 bases between them. The CDR3 has 15 amino acids. CDR3 amino acids: CASSYQDQTNTEAFF. CDR3 nucleotides: TGTGCCAGCAGCTACCAGGACCAGACGAACACTGAAGCTTTCTTT.